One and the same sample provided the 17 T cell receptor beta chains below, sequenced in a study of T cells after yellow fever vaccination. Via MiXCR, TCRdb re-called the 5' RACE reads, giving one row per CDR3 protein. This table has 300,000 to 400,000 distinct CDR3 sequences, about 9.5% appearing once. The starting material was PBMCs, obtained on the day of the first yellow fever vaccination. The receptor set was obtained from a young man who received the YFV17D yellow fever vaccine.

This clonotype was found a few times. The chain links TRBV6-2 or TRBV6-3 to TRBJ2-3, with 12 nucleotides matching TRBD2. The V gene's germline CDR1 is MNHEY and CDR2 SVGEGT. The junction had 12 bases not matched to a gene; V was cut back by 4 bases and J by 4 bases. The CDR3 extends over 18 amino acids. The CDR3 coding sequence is TGTGCCAGCAGTTCGCCGACCTTCCTAGCGGGGGGGCCAGATACGCAGTATTTT. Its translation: CASSSPTFLAGGPDTQYF.

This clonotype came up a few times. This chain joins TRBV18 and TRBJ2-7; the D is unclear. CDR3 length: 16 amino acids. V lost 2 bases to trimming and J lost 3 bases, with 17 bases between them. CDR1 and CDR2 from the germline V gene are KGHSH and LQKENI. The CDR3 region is CASSPTGPPQNYEQYV. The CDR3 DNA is TGTGCCAGCTCACCAACGGGCCCCCCACAGAACTACGAGCAGTACGTC.

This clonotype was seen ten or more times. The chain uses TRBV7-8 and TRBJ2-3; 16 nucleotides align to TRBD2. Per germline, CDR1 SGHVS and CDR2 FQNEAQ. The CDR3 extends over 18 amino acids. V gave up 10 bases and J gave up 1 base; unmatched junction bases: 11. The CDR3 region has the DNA TGTGCCACAACCAAGGGGGGACTAGCGGGGGGGCGCACAGATACGCAGTATTTT. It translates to CATTKGGLAGGRTDTQYF.

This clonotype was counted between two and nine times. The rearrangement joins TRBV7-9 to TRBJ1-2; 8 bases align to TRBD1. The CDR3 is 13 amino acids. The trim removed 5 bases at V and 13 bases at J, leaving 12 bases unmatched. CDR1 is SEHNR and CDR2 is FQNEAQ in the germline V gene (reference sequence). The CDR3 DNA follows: TGTGCCAGCAGCCGCCCGGACAGGGCCCTTTGCACCTTC. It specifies CASSRPDRALCTF.

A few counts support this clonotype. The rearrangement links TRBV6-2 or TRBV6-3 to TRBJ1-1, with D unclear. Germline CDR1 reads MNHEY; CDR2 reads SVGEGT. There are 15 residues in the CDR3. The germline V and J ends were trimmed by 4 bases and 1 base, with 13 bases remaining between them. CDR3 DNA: TGTGCCAGCAGTTGGCGGGGAAATAGGAACACTGAAGCTTTCTTT. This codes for CASSWRGNRNTEAFF.

CDR3 DNA sequence: TGTGCCACCTCTTCGACAGGACCGCGGCCGACCCAGTACTTC. This codes for CATSSTGPRPTQYF. V is TRBV24-1 and J is TRBJ2-5; the D gene is possibly TRBD1 (6 bases). V dropped 9 bases and J dropped 7 bases, with 20 bases sitting between them. The CDR3 covers 14 residues. The V gene's germline CDR1 is KGHDR and CDR2 SFDVKD.

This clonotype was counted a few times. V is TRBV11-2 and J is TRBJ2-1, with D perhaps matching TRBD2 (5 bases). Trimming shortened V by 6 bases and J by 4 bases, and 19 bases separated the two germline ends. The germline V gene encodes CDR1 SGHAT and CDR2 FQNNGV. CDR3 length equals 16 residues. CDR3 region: CASSLTPFGGYNEQFF. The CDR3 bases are TGTGCCAGCAGTTTAACTCCCTTTGGCGGGTACAATGAGCAGTTCTTC.

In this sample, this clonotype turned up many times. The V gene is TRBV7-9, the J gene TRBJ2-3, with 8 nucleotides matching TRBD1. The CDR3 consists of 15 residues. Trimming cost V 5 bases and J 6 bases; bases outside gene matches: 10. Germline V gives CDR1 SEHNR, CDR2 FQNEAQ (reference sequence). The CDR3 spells CASSPNRDRRDTQYF. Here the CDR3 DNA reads TGTGCCAGCAGCCCAAACCGGGACAGGCGTGATACGCAGTATTTT. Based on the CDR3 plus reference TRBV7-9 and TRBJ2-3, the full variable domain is DTGVSQNPRHKITKRGQNVTFRCDPISEHNRLYWYRQTLGQGPEFLTYFQNEAQLEKSRLLSDRFSAERPKGSFSTLEIQRTEQGDSAMYLCASSPNRDRRDTQYFGPGTRLTVL.

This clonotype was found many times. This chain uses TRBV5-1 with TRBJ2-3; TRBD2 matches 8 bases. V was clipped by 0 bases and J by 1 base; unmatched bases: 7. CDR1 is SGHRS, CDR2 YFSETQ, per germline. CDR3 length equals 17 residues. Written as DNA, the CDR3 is TGCGCCAGCAGCTTGGGCCGGGGGGGCATCGGCACAGATACGCAGTATTTT. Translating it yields CASSLGRGGIGTDTQYF.

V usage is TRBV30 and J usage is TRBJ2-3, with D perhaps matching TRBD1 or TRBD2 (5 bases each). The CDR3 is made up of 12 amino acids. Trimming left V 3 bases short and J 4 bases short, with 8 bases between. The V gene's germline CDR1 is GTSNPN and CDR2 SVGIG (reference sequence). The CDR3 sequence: CAWSGAADTQYF. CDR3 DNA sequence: TGTGCCTGGAGCGGGGCTGCAGATACGCAGTATTTT.

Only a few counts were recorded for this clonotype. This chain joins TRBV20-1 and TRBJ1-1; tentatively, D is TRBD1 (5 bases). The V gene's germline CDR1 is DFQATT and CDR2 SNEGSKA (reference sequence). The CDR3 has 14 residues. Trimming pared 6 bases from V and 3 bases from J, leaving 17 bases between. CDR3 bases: TGCAGTGCGCCCATGGGGGGGGTTGACACTGAAGCTTTCTTT. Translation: CSAPMGGVDTEAFF.

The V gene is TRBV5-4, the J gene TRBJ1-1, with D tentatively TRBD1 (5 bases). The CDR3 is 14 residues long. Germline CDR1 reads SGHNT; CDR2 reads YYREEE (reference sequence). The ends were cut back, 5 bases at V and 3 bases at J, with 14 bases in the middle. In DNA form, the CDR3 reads TGTGCCAGCAGGAAAACCGGGGGATACACTGAAGCTTTCTTT. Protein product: CASRKTGGYTEAFF.

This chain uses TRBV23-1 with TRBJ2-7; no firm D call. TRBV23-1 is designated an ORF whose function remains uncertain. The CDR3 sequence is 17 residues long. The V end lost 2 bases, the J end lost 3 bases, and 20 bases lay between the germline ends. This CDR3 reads CASSQRAPALPIYEQYF. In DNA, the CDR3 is TGCGCCAGCAGTCAAAGAGCCCCAGCTCTCCCGATCTACGAGCAGTACTTC.

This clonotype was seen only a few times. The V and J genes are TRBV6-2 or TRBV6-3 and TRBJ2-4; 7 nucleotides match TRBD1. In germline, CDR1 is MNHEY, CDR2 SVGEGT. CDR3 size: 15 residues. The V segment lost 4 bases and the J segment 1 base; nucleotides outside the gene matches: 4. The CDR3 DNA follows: TGTGCCAGCAGTTTTAGCAGGGGGGCCAAAAACATTCAGTACTTC. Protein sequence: CASSFSRGAKNIQYF.

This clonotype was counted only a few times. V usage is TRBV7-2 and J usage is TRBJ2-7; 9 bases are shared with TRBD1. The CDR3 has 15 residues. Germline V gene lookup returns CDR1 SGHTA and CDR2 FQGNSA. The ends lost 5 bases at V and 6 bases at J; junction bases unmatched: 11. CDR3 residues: CASSRRGQGDGEQYV. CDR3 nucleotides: TGTGCCAGCAGCCGAAGGGGACAGGGAGATGGCGAGCAGTACGTC.

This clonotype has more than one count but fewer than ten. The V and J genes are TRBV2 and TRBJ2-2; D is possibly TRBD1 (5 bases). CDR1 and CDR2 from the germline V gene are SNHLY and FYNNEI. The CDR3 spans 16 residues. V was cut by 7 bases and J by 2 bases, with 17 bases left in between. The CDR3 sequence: CASILGIGDNTGELFF. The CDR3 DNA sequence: TGTGCCAGCATCCTAGGAATAGGGGATAACACCGGGGAGCTGTTTTTT. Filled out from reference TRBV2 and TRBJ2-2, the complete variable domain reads EPEVTQTPSHQVTQMGQEVILRCVPISNHLYFYWYRQILGQKVEFLVSFYNNEISEKSEIFDDQFSVERPDGSNFTLKIRSTKLEDSAMYFCASILGIGDNTGELFFGEGSRLTVL.

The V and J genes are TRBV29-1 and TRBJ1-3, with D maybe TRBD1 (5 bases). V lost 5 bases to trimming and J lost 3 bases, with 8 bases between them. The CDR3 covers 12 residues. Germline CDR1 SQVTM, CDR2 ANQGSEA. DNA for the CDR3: TGCAGCGTTCGAGGGGATGGAAACACCATATATTTT. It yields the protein CSVRGDGNTIYF.